The entry that follows covers one T cell receptor beta chain sequence. With sequencing, the targeted depth ranged from 1 in 200,000 to 1 in 1 million T cells. The protocol was immunoSEQ multiplex PCR, while the TCRdb copy is restricted to in-frame clones and leaves out a portion. Counted here are approximately 150,000 clones, 60% to 80% occurring once; the ten biggest clones make up about 27%. This entry comes from a study of cytotoxic CD8 clonotypes in ibrutinib-treated CLL. On the study more broadly: Partial responses numbered roughly 24 and complete responses 2; after a median around 68 months, roughly 14 stayed remitted and about twelve progressed.

The V end lost 6 bases, the J end lost 2 bases, and 6 bases lay between the germline ends. CDR3 length: 12 amino acids. Germline-derived CDR1 and CDR2 are SGHTA and FQGNSA. Sequenced material: PBMCs, taken after 12 months of ibrutinib treatment. The clonotype was recovered from a human donor with chronic lymphocytic leukemia. V and J are TRBV7-2 and TRBJ2-3; no clear D. In nucleotides, the CDR3 is TGTGCCAGCAGACGAGACACAGATACGCAGTATTTT. As protein: CASRRDTDTQYF. Based on the CDR3 plus reference TRBV7-2 and TRBJ2-3, the full variable domain is GAGVSQSPSNKVTEKGKDVELRCDPISGHTALYWYRQSLGQGLEFLIYFQGNSAPDKSGLPSDRFSAERTGGSVSTLTIQRTQQEDSAVYLCASRRDTDTQYFGPGTRLTVL.